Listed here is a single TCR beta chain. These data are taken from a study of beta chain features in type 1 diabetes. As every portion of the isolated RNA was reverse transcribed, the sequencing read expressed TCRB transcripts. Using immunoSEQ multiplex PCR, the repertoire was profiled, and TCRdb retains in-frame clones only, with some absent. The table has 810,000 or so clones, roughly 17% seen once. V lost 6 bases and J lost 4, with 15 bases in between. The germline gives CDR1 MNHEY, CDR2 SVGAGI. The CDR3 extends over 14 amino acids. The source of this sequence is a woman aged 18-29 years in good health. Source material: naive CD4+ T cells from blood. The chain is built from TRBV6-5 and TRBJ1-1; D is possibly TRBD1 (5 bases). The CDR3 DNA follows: TGTGCCAGCAGACAGGTTTTCGTGGCCACTGAAGCTTTCTTT. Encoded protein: CASRQVFVATEAFF.